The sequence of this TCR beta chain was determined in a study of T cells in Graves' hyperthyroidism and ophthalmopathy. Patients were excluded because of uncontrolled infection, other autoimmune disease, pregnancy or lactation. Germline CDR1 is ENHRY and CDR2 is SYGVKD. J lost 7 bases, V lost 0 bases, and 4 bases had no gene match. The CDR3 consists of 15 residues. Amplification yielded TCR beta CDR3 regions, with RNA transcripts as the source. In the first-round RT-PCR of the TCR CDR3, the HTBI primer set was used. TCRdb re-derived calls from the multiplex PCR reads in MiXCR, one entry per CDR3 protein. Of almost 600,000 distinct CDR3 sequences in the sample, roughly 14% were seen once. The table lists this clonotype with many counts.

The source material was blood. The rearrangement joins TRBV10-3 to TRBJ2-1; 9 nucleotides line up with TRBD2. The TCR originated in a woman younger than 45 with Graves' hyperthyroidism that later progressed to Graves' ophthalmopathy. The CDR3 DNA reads TGTGCCATCAGTGAGTCGGCGGGAGGGCTAAATGAGCAGTTCTTC. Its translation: CAISESAGGLNEQFF.